The 14 T cell receptor beta chains below were found in one sample sequenced in a study of CD8+CD57+ T cells in acquired aplastic anemia. Genomic DNA acted as the template from which TCR beta VDJ combination and CDR3 sequence profiling were carried out. In TCRdb, the reads were re-called with MiXCR into one record per CDR3 protein. The sample has 200,000 to 250,000 distinct CDR3 sequences; roughly 35% are singletons. Sequenced sample: sorted CD4+, CD8+, or CD8+CD57+ T cells (not recorded which) from PBMCs. These receptors were obtained from a human donor in good health, serving as a control.

The CDR3 DNA reads TGTGCCAGCAGCTCATGGGTAGGCGGGGATTGGGCAGATACGCAGTATTTT. This gives the protein CASSSWVGGDWADTQYF. The chain carries TRBV11-2 and TRBJ2-3; D is perhaps TRBD2 (6 bases). The CDR3 totals 17 residues. In germline, CDR1 is SGHAT, CDR2 FQNNGV. Trimming removed 4 bases from V and 4 bases from J, with 21 bases in between.

CDR3 sequence reads: CSVLGAWNEQYF. The CDR3 region has the DNA TGCAGCGTTCTGGGGGCCTGGAACGAGCAGTACTTC. This chain connects TRBV29-1 to TRBJ2-5, with D perhaps TRBD1 (6 bases). The J call could be wrong; TRBJ2-7 is a better fit for the DNA end. The CDR3 extends over 12 amino acids. Germline loops: CDR1 SQVTM, CDR2 ANQGSEA.

The sample holds many counts of this clonotype. J is TRBJ1-3 and V is TRBV24-1; unclear D gene. V was shortened by 3 bases and J by 2 bases, with 13 bases between the two germline ends. Germline lookup yields CDR1 KGHDR and CDR2 SFDVKD. The CDR3 spans 16 residues. CDR3 DNA sequence: TGTGCCACCAGTGATAGTGGATCGGGCACTGGAAACACCATATATTTT. It is translated as CATSDSGSGTGNTIYF.

On this clonotype: This may come from a read error, since a much larger clone is one base off. The chain carries TRBV9 and TRBJ2-7; D unresolved. The germline V and J ends were trimmed by 0 bases and 7 bases, with 26 bases remaining between them. The CDR3 totals 18 residues. Germline loops: CDR1 SGDLS, CDR2 YYNGEE. CDR3 protein: CASSVGASPGRNMGEQYF. In DNA form, the CDR3 reads TGTGCCAGCAGCGTAGGGGCCTCCCCGGGCAGGAACATGGGAGAGCAGTACTTC.

This clonotype was detected many times. CDR3 DNA: TGCGCCAGCAGCCAGTCACAGGGGAGTGTAGTTTACTATGGCTACACCTTC. This translates into CASSQSQGSVVYYGYTF. The chain recombines TRBV4-1 with TRBJ1-2, with 7 positions matching TRBD1. Germline CDR1 MGHRA, CDR2 YSYEKL. CDR3 length: 17 residues. J gave up 3 bases and V 3 bases, and 13 bases lay outside the gene matches.

This clonotype was seen repeatedly, ten times or more. The genes are TRBV10-3 and TRBJ2-2; 10 bases are shared with TRBD2. The CDR3 runs 16 residues. CDR1 and CDR2 (germline): ENHRY, SYGVKD. Trimming took 6 bases from V and 5 from J; bases not matched to a gene: 9. CDR3 coding DNA: TGTGCCATCAGGGCTCTAGCGGGAGTGGAAACCGGGGAGCTGTTTTTT. Translating gives CAIRALAGVETGELFF.

There are many counts of this clonotype. The chain is built from TRBV5-1 and TRBJ2-7; maybe TRBD2 (5 bases). This CDR3 contains 15 residues. Trimming pared 3 bases from V and 0 bases from J, leaving 13 bases between. The germline V gene encodes CDR1 SGHRS and CDR2 YFSETQ. The CDR3 sequence is CASSWLGDSSYEQYF. The CDR3 DNA is TGCGCCAGCAGCTGGCTCGGGGATAGCTCCTACGAGCAGTACTTC.

This clonotype was seen at least ten times. The chain employs TRBV24-1 and TRBJ2-1; D unclear. Germline V gene data show CDR1 as KGHDR and CDR2 as SFDVKD. This CDR3 is 13 amino acids long. V was pared by 5 bases and J by 4 bases, with 8 bases between. The CDR3, as DNA: TGTGCCACCAGTGCTGGTGGGTACAATGAGCAGTTCTTC. It is translated as CATSAGGYNEQFF.

This clonotype was detected ten times or more. This rearrangement joins TRBV2 to TRBJ2-5, with unresolved D. The CDR3 contains 14 residues. The germline gives CDR1 SNHLY, CDR2 FYNNEI. The V gene lost 4 bases and the J gene lost 5 bases, with 14 bases spanning the gap. For the CDR3, the DNA is TGTGCCAGCAGTGGTATGGTGATCAGGGAGACCCAGTACTTC. Protein: CASSGMVIRETQYF. The entire variable domain, with the rest obtained from reference TRBV2 and TRBJ2-5, is as follows: EPEVTQTPSHQVTQMGQEVILRCVPISNHLYFYWYRQILGQKVEFLVSFYNNEISEKSEIFDDQFSVERPDGSNFTLKIRSTKLEDSAMYFCASSGMVIRETQYFGPGTRLLVL.

This sequence joins TRBV25-1 and TRBJ1-6; weak D call: TRBD1 (5 bases). The germline CDR1 and CDR2 sequences are MGHDK and SYGVNS. This CDR3 is built from 17 residues. The V end lost 2 bases, the J end lost 8 bases, and 19 bases lay between the germline ends. CDR3 coding DNA: TGTGCCAGCAGTGAAATAGGTAACAGGCTGGGGGATTCACCCCTCCACTTT. It is translated as CASSEIGNRLGDSPLHF.

On this clonotype: This may arise from a read error, as a much more abundant clone is one base away. The chain recombines TRBV4-1 with TRBJ2-7, with a possible D match to TRBD2 (6 bases). This CDR3 has 15 amino acids. CDR1 is MGHRA and CDR2 is YSYEKL in the germline V gene. Here the CDR3 DNA reads TGCGTCAGCAGCCAGGACCTCCCGGGAGCTGGGGAGCAGTACTTC. The encoded protein is CVSSQDLPGAGEQYF.

For this clonotype: A much larger clonotype is one base distant, so this may be a read error. The chain employs TRBV2 and TRBJ2-4; 8 bases are shared with TRBD2. The junction had 10 bases not matched to a gene; V was cut back by 7 bases and J by 5 bases. The CDR3 is made up of 15 amino acids. Germline CDR1 reads SNHLY; CDR2 reads FYNNEI. CDR3 region: CASTLTNGGENIQYF. CDR3 nucleotide sequence: TGTGCCAGCACTTTGACTAACGGGGGGGAAAACATTCAGTACTTC.

This clonotype was seen a handful of times. The chain carries TRBV6-1 and TRBJ1-5, with 7 bases matching TRBD1. The V and J ends lost 6 bases and 1 base, in that order; junction bases with no gene match: 9. In germline, CDR1 is MNHNS, CDR2 SASEGT. This CDR3 has 16 residues. The CDR3 DNA follows: TGTGCCAGCAGCTCTACAGGGGCAGGCAGCAATCAGCCCCAGCATTTT. Translation gives CASSSTGAGSNQPQHF.

This clonotype was seen only a few times. V is TRBV15 and J is TRBJ1-1; D is undetermined. Germline-derived CDR1 and CDR2 are LNHNV and YYDKDF (reference sequence). V shed 5 bases and J shed 3 bases, with 7 bases lying between them. The CDR3 is 12 residues long. The CDR3 loop reads CATSLRDTEAFF. The CDR3 DNA is TGTGCCACCAGCCTTCGGGACACTGAAGCTTTCTTT.